The 23 T cell receptor beta chains below come from one sample, sequenced in a study of immune evolution from preneoplasia to lung adenocarcinoma. TCRdb's table, derived via immunoSEQ multiplex PCR, lists solely in-frame clones and lacks some. The data contain thousands of clones, 70% to 90% of them singletons. The source material was FFPE minimally invasive lung adenocarcinoma tissue. The receptors derive from a person aged 65 to 85 with lung adenocarcinoma.

V gene TRBV18 combines with J gene TRBJ2-7; 11 nucleotides agree with TRBD1. Germline V gene lookup returns CDR1 KGHSH and CDR2 LQKENI. The CDR3 consists of 14 residues. V shed 3 bases and J 6 bases; nucleotides not matched to a gene: 4. The DNA of the CDR3 is TGTGCCAGCTCACCCGGGACAGGGGGACGCGAGCAGTACTTC. Amino acids: CASSPGTGGREQYF.

The chain has TRBV5-1 and TRBJ1-1, with 8 bases aligning to TRBD1. CDR1 is SGHRS and CDR2 is YFSETQ in the germline V gene. The CDR3 has 13 residues. V lost 4 bases, J lost 8 bases, and 7 bases stayed unmatched. The CDR3 protein is CASSAGQGGEAFF. The CDR3 DNA reads as TGCGCCAGCAGCGCCGGACAGGGAGGAGAAGCTTTCTTT. Looking up the rest from reference TRBV5-1 and TRBJ1-1 gives the full variable domain: KAGVTQTPRYLIKTRGQQVTLSCSPISGHRSVSWYQQTPGQGLQFLFEYFSETQRNKGNFPGRFSGRQFSNSRSEMNVSTLELGDSALYLCASSAGQGGEAFFGQGTRLTVV.

The chain has TRBV5-1 and TRBJ2-5, with TRBD1 as a possible D gene (6 bases). The CDR3 contains 14 residues. Germline CDR1 SGHRS, CDR2 YFSETQ. Trimming cost V 4 bases and J 0 bases, with 10 bases left between them. The chain's CDR3 is CASSIQGYQETQYF. For the CDR3, the DNA is TGCGCCAGCAGCATCCAGGGGTACCAAGAGACCCAGTACTTC.

In its sample, this clone was seen a few times. The chain recombines TRBV29-1 with TRBJ1-2; D perhaps matches TRBD1 (5 bases). Per germline, CDR1 SQVTM and CDR2 ANQGSEA. V lost 4 bases to trimming and J lost 6 bases, with 15 bases between them. CDR3 length: 13 residues. CDR3 nucleotides: TGCAGCGTTGTAGGCAGGGAGAGTGATGGCTACACCTTC. Its protein is CSVVGRESDGYTF.

J is TRBJ1-1 and V is TRBV5-4; D uncertain. Germline V gene lookup returns CDR1 SGHNT and CDR2 YYREEE (reference sequence). The CDR3 extends over 13 amino acids. V lost 2 bases to trimming and J lost 4 bases, with 9 bases between them. The CDR3, as DNA: TGTGCCAGCAGCTTTTCCTTCGGCACTGAAGCTTTCTTT. Translating it yields CASSFSFGTEAFF.

The V gene is TRBV4-1, the J gene TRBJ2-3; weak D call: TRBD1 (5 bases). Germline assignment: CDR1 MGHRA and CDR2 YSYEKL. The ends were cut back, 4 bases at V and 5 bases at J, with 10 bases in the middle. CDR3 length: 13 residues. The DNA of the CDR3 is TGCGCCAGCAGCCGACAGCCTCAAGATACGCAGTATTTT. It encodes CASSRQPQDTQYF.

This chain joins TRBV4-1 and TRBJ1-5; D ambiguous. V was shortened by 3 bases and J by 0 bases, with 6 bases between the two germline ends. Germline V lookup: CDR1 MGHRA, CDR2 YSYEKL. This CDR3 contains 14 residues. This CDR3 is CASSQGYSNQPQHF. The CDR3, as DNA: TGCGCCAGCAGCCAGGGTTATAGCAATCAGCCCCAGCATTTT.

The chain is built from TRBV6-6 and TRBJ1-5; D call uncertain. Germline lookup yields CDR1 MNHNY and CDR2 SVGAGI (reference sequence). V lost 6 bases, J lost 3 bases, and 9 bases lay in between. This CDR3 comprises 13 residues. CDR3 DNA: TGTGCCAGCAGAGAACGGATCAATCAGCCCCAGCATTTT. It is translated as CASRERINQPQHF.

This clone came up a few times. The V and J genes are TRBV14 and TRBJ2-5; perhaps TRBD2 as D (6 bases). The CDR3 runs 13 residues. Germline-derived CDR1 and CDR2 are SGHDN and FVKESK. V was shortened by 4 bases and J by 7 bases, with 13 bases between the two germline ends. The CDR3 spells CASSPTRAGTQYF. The CDR3, as DNA: TGTGCCAGCAGCCCCACAAGAGCGGGGACCCAGTACTTC.

This chain links TRBV4-1 with TRBJ1-3; possible D gene TRBD1, 6 bases. The CDR3 covers 16 residues. CDR1 is MGHRA and CDR2 is YSYEKL in the germline V gene. Trimming took off 1 base at V and 4 bases at J, with 14 bases between the two ends. The CDR3 loop is CASSQVQGGLGNTIYF. CDR3 in DNA: TGCGCCAGCAGCCAAGTACAGGGAGGCTTGGGAAACACCATATATTTT.

J is TRBJ1-1 and V is TRBV7-9; no clear D gene. V lost 6 bases and J 3 bases, leaving 20 bases between the germline ends. Per the germline V gene, CDR1 is SEHNR and CDR2 is FQNEAQ (reference sequence). CDR3 length: 16 amino acids. The CDR3 DNA sequence: TGTGCCAGCAGACGAAGGACCGGGCCTCGGGACACTGAAGCTTTCTTT. This encodes CASRRRTGPRDTEAFF.

This chain joins TRBV29-1 and TRBJ1-1; D unclear. Trimming took 6 bases from V and 0 from J, leaving 8 bases between them. The germline gives CDR1 SQVTM, CDR2 ANQGSEA. This CDR3 is built from 12 residues. The CDR3 bases are TGCAGCGTGAAGTATATGAACACTGAAGCTTTCTTT. Its protein product is CSVKYMNTEAFF.

The CDR3 DNA is TGTGCCAGCAGCAAAGGTGGGGGGAATCAGCCCCAGCATTTT. Residues: CASSKGGGNQPQHF. The chain is built from TRBV7-9 and TRBJ1-5, with D tentatively TRBD1 (5 bases). CDR1 SEHNR and CDR2 FQNEAQ come from the germline V gene (reference sequence). This CDR3 has 14 amino acids. Trimming shortened V by 5 bases and J by 4 bases, and 12 bases separated the two germline ends.

This chain joins TRBV2 and TRBJ2-5; possibly TRBD1 for D (5 bases). The V end was cut by 0 bases, the J end by 7 bases, with 12 bases between. The CDR3 loop spans 14 amino acids. The germline V gene encodes CDR1 SNHLY and CDR2 FYNNEI. In nucleotides, the CDR3 is TGTGCCAGCAGTGAAGCTCTCGTCACAGGGACCCAGTACTTC. This translates into CASSEALVTGTQYF.

The rearrangement links TRBV27 to TRBJ1-2, with D perhaps TRBD1 (6 bases). The CDR3 consists of 14 residues. Trimming left V 5 bases short and J 6 bases short, with 16 bases between. Germline lookup yields CDR1 MNHEY and CDR2 SMNVEV (reference sequence). CDR3 sequence: CASSQQQGFNGYTF. The CDR3 DNA reads TGTGCCAGCAGTCAGCAGCAGGGGTTCAATGGCTACACCTTC.

This clone was picked up a small number of times. In DNA, the CDR3 is TGTGCCAGCAGTTCGCCAGGGATAACTAGAGATGAGCAGTTCTTC. Its translation is CASSSPGITRDEQFF. The chain employs TRBV28 and TRBJ2-1; D is tentatively TRBD1 or TRBD2 (5 bases each). V lost 4 bases and J 8 bases, leaving 18 bases between the germline ends. This CDR3 spans 15 amino acids. In germline, CDR1 is MDHEN, CDR2 SYDVKM.

The genes are TRBV18 and TRBJ1-4, with TRBD1 as a possible D gene (5 bases). The CDR3 spans 15 residues. Trimming took off 3 bases at V and 3 bases at J, with 11 bases between the two ends. Germline V gene data show CDR1 as KGHSH and CDR2 as LQKENI. For the CDR3, the DNA is TGTGCCAGCTCACCCCCAGACAGACCTAATGAAAAACTGTTTTTT. Its protein product is CASSPPDRPNEKLFF.

The genes are TRBV6-5 and TRBJ1-2; no reliable D call. The ends were cut back, 7 bases at V and 8 bases at J, with 17 bases in the middle. The CDR3 extends over 13 amino acids. CDR1 and CDR2 from the germline V gene are MNHEY and SVGAGI. The CDR3 reads CASTSDPSTGYTF. As DNA, the CDR3 is TGTGCCAGCACCTCGGACCCTTCAACGGGCTACACCTTC.

A few counts support this clone. V usage is TRBV27 and J usage is TRBJ2-5, with TRBD2 as a possible D gene (7 bases). V dropped 5 bases and J dropped 5 bases, with 21 bases sitting between them. CDR1 is MNHEY and CDR2 is SMNVEV in the germline V gene (reference sequence). The CDR3 extends over 16 amino acids. CDR3 nucleotide sequence: TGTGCCAGCAGTCTAAGTTTACCGGGGGGCGTCGAGACCCAGTACTTC. Translation: CASSLSLPGGVETQYF.

With regard to this clone: Other DNA variants within this sample encode the same CDR3. The rearrangement joins TRBV2 to TRBJ2-5, with 7 bases matching TRBD2. Germline V gene data show CDR1 as SNHLY and CDR2 as FYNNEI. The V and J ends lost 4 bases and 4 bases, in that order; junction bases with no gene match: 3. This CDR3 has 13 amino acids. The CDR3 loop is CASSGEGRETQYF. CDR3 bases: TGTGCCAGCAGTGGGGAGGGTCGAGAGACCCAGTACTTC. The full variable domain, in which reference TRBV2 and TRBJ2-5 provide the parts outside the CDR3, is EPEVTQTPSHQVTQMGQEVILRCVPISNHLYFYWYRQILGQKVEFLVSFYNNEISEKSEIFDDQFSVERPDGSNFTLKIRSTKLEDSAMYFCASSGEGRETQYFGPGTRLLVL.

This sequence joins TRBV5-1 and TRBJ1-6; TRBD1 aligns across 11 bases. Trimming removed 4 bases from V and 10 bases from J; junction bases left unmatched: 10. CDR3 length: 16 residues. Germline V gene sequence: CDR1 SGHRS, CDR2 YFSETQ. The CDR3 bases are TGCGCCAGCAGCCAAACTAGGACAGGGGGCGGATCACCCCTCCACTTT. It encodes CASSQTRTGGGSPLHF.

The chain has TRBV29-1 and TRBJ1-1; TRBD1 matches at 8 bases. CDR3 length: 14 amino acids. Trimming cost V 5 bases and J 1 base; bases outside gene matches: 6. Germline V gene sequence: CDR1 SQVTM, CDR2 ANQGSEA. The CDR3 region has the DNA TGCAGCGTTCGAGACAGGGGCCCGAACACTGAAGCTTTCTTT. Protein sequence: CSVRDRGPNTEAFF.

This sequence joins TRBV18 and TRBJ1-2; perhaps TRBD1 as D (5 bases). V lost 4 bases to trimming and J lost 2 bases, with 8 bases between them. Looked up from germline, CDR1 is KGHSH and CDR2 is LQKENI. The CDR3 length is 13 residues. CDR3 bases: TGTGCCAGCTCACAGGGACTCAACTATGGCTACACCTTC. Its protein product is CASSQGLNYGYTF.